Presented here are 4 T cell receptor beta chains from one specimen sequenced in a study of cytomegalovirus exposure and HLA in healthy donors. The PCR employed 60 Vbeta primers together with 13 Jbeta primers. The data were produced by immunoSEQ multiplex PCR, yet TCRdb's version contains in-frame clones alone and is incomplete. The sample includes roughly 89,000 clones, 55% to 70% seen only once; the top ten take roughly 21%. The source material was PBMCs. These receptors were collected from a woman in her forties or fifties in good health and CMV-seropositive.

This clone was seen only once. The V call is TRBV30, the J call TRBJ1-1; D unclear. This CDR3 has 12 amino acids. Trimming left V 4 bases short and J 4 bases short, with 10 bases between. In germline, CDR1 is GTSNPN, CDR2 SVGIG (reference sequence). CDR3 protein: CAWMWGGTEAFF. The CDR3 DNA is TGTGCCTGGATGTGGGGAGGCACTGAAGCTTTCTTT.

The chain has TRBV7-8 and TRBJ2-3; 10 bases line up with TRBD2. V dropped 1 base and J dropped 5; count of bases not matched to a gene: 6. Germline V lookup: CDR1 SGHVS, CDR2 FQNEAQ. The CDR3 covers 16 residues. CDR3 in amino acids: CASSLEAGGRRDTQYF. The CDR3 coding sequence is TGTGCCAGCAGCTTAGAAGCGGGGGGGCGAAGAGATACGCAGTATTTT.

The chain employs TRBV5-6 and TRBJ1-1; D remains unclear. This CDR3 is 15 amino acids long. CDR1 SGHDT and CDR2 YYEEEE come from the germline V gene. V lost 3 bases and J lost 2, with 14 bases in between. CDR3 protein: CASSYMYSGNTEAFF. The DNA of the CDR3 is TGTGCCAGCAGCTATATGTATTCGGGAAACACTGAAGCTTTCTTT.

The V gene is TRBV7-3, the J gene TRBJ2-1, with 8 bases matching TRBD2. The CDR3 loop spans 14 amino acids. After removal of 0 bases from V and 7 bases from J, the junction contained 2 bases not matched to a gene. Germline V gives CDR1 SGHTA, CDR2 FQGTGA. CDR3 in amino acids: CASSLTSGENEQFF. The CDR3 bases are TGTGCCAGCAGCTTAACTAGCGGGGAGAATGAGCAGTTCTTC.